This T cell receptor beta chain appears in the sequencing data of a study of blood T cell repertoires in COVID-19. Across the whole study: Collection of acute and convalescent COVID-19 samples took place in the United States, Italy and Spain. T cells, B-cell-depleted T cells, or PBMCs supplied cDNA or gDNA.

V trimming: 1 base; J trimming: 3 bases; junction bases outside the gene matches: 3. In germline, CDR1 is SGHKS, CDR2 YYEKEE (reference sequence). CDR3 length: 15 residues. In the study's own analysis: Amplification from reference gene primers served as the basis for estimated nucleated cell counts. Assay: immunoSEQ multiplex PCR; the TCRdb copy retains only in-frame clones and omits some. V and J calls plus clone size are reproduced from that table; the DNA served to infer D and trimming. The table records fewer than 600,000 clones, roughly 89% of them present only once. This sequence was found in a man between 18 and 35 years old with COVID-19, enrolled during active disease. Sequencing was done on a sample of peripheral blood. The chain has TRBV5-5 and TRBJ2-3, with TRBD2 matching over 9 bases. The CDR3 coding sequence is TGTGCCAGCAGCTTGAGGCTAGCGGGAACAGATACGCAGTATTTT. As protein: CASSLRLAGTDTQYF.